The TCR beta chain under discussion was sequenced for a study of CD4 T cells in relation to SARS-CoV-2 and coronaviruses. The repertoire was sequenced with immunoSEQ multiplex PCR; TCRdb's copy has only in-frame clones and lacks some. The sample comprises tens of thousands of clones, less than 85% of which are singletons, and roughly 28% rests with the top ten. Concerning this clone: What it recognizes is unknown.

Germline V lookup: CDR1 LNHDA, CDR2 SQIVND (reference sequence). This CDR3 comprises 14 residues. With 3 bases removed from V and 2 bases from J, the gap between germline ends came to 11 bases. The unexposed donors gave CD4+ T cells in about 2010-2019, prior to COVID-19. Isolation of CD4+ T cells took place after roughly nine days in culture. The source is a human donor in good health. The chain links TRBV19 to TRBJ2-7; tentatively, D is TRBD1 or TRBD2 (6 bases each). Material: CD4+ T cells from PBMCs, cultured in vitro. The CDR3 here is CASSIGGPTYEQYF. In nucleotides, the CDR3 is TGTGCCAGTAGTATTGGGGGGCCTACCTACGAGCAGTACTTC.